These T cell receptor beta chains were read from a single sample in a study of T cell repertoires in cytomegalovirus infection. These receptors lack a known antigen. Using its own MiXCR run on the reads, TCRdb lists one record per CDR3 protein. The data hold around 750,000 distinct CDR3 sequences, with 32% observed a single time. The starting material was cultured CD8+ T cells from PBMCs, obtained from culture after CMV antigen stimulation. The origin of the receptors is a human donor in good health (CMV status not recorded). Some clones in this sample may be carry-over from other donors' samples. Both conserved end residues are trimmed from each CDR3. Each record gives: V gene, J gene, CDR3 protein.

TRBV7-8	TRBJ2-3	ASSSQGAGTGTLAGGRPDTQY
TRBV4-1	TRBJ2-7	ASSHLSGGRPHEQY
TRBV12-3/TRBV12-4	TRBJ2-1	ATSFTRFEQF
TRBV27	TRBJ2-1	ASSLSQAGALYNEQF
TRBV29-1	TRBJ1-2	SAVTGVYGYT
TRBV19	TRBJ1-3	ASSHKGGAGNTIY
TRBV7-6	TRBJ2-3	ASSLEAEKLIGDTQY
TRBV6-6	TRBJ1-1	ASNPGRDTEAF
TRBV4-1	TRBJ1-6	ASSQGRGSPLH
TRBV6-5	TRBJ2-1	ASSYGPSNEQF
TRBV2	TRBJ2-7	ASDRTSIYEQY
TRBV6-2/TRBV6-3	TRBJ2-5	ASSPQLWETQY
TRBV2	TRBJ2-7	ASSPVAGPSYEQY
TRBV2	TRBJ2-4	ASLKRLAGGYIQY
TRBV12-3/TRBV12-4	TRBJ1-5	ASSSDREGQPQH
TRBV29-1	TRBJ2-1	SVDGGGDYNEQF
TRBV12-5	TRBJ1-2	ASGLVLGQGTDRVDYGYT
TRBV19	TRBJ1-3	ASKSQDRSSGNTIY
TRBV11-3	TRBJ2-1	ASSFGTTSYNEQF
TRBV6-2/TRBV6-3	TRBJ1-1	ASRQTQGGTEAF
TRBV4-1	TRBJ2-1	ASSQGPELGAYNEQF
TRBV7-2	TRBJ2-2	ASSPWATGEPGELF
TRBV3-1	TRBJ2-7	ASSHRGITSYEQY
TRBV19	TRBJ1-5	ASSTPGTGEYSNQPQH
TRBV6-5	TRBJ2-1	ASRLLAGGQNEQF
TRBV2	TRBJ2-2	ASMGTGADTGELF
TRBV19	TRBJ1-2	ASTYFLGFPGDGYT
TRBV4-1	TRBJ1-2	ASSQDPNYGYT
TRBV19	TRBJ1-5	ASTLWPNQPQH
TRBV6-4	TRBJ2-1	ASSFRQGRNNEQF
TRBV27	TRBJ1-5	ASSDRGTQPQH
TRBV6-1	TRBJ2-7	ASSEGTNYEQY
TRBV6-2/TRBV6-3	TRBJ1-1	ASSDPGTGESMNTEAF
TRBV28	TRBJ2-1	ASSLSTEGGRNEQF
TRBV12-3/TRBV12-4	TRBJ2-6	ASSLRRDRGSGANVLT
TRBV27	TRBJ1-1	ASSLSFAGMMNTEAF
TRBV7-2	TRBJ2-3	ASSQGTSGVPTQY
TRBV7-6	TRBJ1-5	ASSPWDRDQPQH
TRBV3-1	TRBJ2-3	ASSQEGVYPVVDTQY
TRBV5-1	TRBJ1-1	ASNPTGASTEAF
TRBV27	TRBJ2-5	ASKWDPSGTTQY
TRBV27	TRBJ2-3	ASSLYPAGGASTDTQY
TRBV12-3/TRBV12-4	TRBJ2-3	ASSQTPADTQY
TRBV20-1	TRBJ2-5	SVLVGVETQY
TRBV12-3/TRBV12-4	TRBJ2-1	ASEGDYDNEQF
TRBV7-2	TRBJ2-2	ASSPSGGAYTGELF
TRBV7-2	TRBJ1-6	ASSLVLDRGNSPLH
TRBV7-9	TRBJ2-6	ASSWTGVGANVLT
TRBV27	TRBJ1-3	ASSLYWGDRVGNTIY
TRBV27	TRBJ1-4	ASSRQGALAKLF
TRBV4-3	TRBJ1-2	ASSQAWTGDFNGYT
TRBV27	TRBJ1-5	ASSLSRQGNQPQH
TRBV4-3	TRBJ2-1	ASSHGLVGGSEQF
TRBV4-2	TRBJ2-7	ASSQGQGIHEQY